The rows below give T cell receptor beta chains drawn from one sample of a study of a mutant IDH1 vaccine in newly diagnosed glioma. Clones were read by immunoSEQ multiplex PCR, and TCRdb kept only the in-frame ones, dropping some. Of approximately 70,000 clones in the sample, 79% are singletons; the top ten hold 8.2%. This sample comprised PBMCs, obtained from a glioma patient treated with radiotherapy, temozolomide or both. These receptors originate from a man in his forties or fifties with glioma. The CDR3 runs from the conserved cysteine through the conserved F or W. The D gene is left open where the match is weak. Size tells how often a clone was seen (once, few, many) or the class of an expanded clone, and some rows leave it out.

cdr3_aa: CASSATAGTGDDTF
cdr3_nt: TGTGCCAGCAGTGCGACAGCCGGGACAGGGGATGACACCTTC
j_call: TRBJ1-2
v_call: TRBV2
d_call: TRBD1
clone_size: -

cdr3_aa: CASNQRGSDTQYF
cdr3_nt: TGTGCCAGCAATCAGCGGGGCTCAGATACGCAGTATTTT
j_call: TRBJ2-3
v_call: TRBV2
d_call: TRBD2
clone_size: -

cdr3_aa: CASRQGNGELFF
cdr3_nt: TGTGCCAGCAGACAGGGGAACGGGGAGCTGTTTTTT
j_call: TRBJ2-2
v_call: TRBV6-1
d_call: TRBD1
clone_size: -

cdr3_aa: CASSDWVNEKLFF
cdr3_nt: TGTGCCAGCAGTGATTGGGTTAATGAAAAACTGTTTTTT
j_call: TRBJ1-4
v_call: TRBV2
d_call: -
clone_size: -

cdr3_aa: CATSGESNYGYTF
cdr3_nt: TGTGCCACCTCGGGTGAATCTAACTATGGCTACACCTTC
j_call: TRBJ1-2
v_call: TRBV19
d_call: -
clone_size: -

cdr3_aa: CAWSRDSDQPQHF
cdr3_nt: TGTGCCTGGAGCCGGGACAGCGACCAGCCCCAGCATTTT
j_call: TRBJ1-5
v_call: TRBV30
d_call: TRBD1
clone_size: -

cdr3_aa: CASSQARAGDQPQHF
cdr3_nt: TGCGCCAGCAGCCAAGCCAGGGCGGGGGATCAGCCCCAGCATTTT
j_call: TRBJ1-5
v_call: TRBV4-1
d_call: -
clone_size: medium-sized

cdr3_aa: CASSPPQGTGHSGNTIYF
cdr3_nt: TGTGCCAGCTCACCCCCGCAGGGGACAGGTCACTCTGGAAACACCATATATTTT
j_call: TRBJ1-3
v_call: TRBV18
d_call: TRBD1
clone_size: -

cdr3_aa: CASSPSPWTEGGEKLFF
cdr3_nt: TGTGCCAGCAGCCCCTCCCCTTGGACCGAAGGCGGAGAAAAACTGTTTTTT
j_call: TRBJ1-4
v_call: TRBV16
d_call: -
clone_size: -

cdr3_aa: CASSEFEEQEQFF
cdr3_nt: TGTGCCAGCAGTGAATTTGAGGAACAGGAGCAGTTCTTC
j_call: TRBJ2-1
v_call: TRBV6-1
d_call: -
clone_size: few

cdr3_aa: CASSYATRDTNSPLHF
cdr3_nt: TGCGCCAGCAGCTACGCTACCCGGGACACTAATTCACCCCTCCACTTT
j_call: TRBJ1-6
v_call: TRBV5-1
d_call: -
clone_size: -

cdr3_aa: CAWTLGRDAEAFF
cdr3_nt: TGTGCCTGGACTTTGGGGAGGGACGCTGAAGCTTTCTTT
j_call: TRBJ1-1
v_call: TRBV30
d_call: -
clone_size: -

cdr3_aa: CASSVEGGGNTDTQYF
cdr3_nt: TGTGCCAGCAGCGTAGAAGGCGGGGGGAATACAGATACGCAGTATTTT
j_call: TRBJ2-3
v_call: TRBV9
d_call: TRBD2
clone_size: -

cdr3_aa: CASGWGDTGELFF
cdr3_nt: TGTGCTAGTGGATGGGGGGACACCGGGGAGCTGTTTTTT
j_call: TRBJ2-2
v_call: TRBV12-5
d_call: -
clone_size: -

cdr3_aa: CASITSGGNSNQPQHF
cdr3_nt: TGTGCCAGTATCACTAGTGGGGGAAATAGCAATCAGCCCCAGCATTTT
j_call: TRBJ1-5
v_call: TRBV19
d_call: -
clone_size: -

cdr3_aa: CAWSQLGETYYGYTF
cdr3_nt: TGTGCCTGGAGCCAATTGGGGGAAACTTACTATGGCTACACCTTC
j_call: TRBJ1-2
v_call: TRBV30
d_call: -
clone_size: -

cdr3_aa: CASSPTSSYNEQFF
cdr3_nt: TGTGCCAGCAGCCCGACTAGCTCCTACAATGAGCAGTTCTTC
j_call: TRBJ2-1
v_call: TRBV7-3
d_call: -
clone_size: -

cdr3_aa: CASSVEGSGNTIYF
cdr3_nt: TGTGCCAGCAGCGTAGAGGGGTCGGGAAACACCATATATTTT
j_call: TRBJ1-3
v_call: TRBV9
d_call: -
clone_size: -

cdr3_aa: CASSFIAGDTEAFF
cdr3_nt: TGTGCCAGCAGCTTCATAGCGGGGGACACTGAAGCTTTCTTT
j_call: TRBJ1-1
v_call: TRBV27
d_call: -
clone_size: -

cdr3_aa: CASRLWADREKLFF
cdr3_nt: TGTGCCAGCAGACTTTGGGCAGACCGTGAAAAACTGTTTTTT
j_call: TRBJ1-4
v_call: TRBV2
d_call: -
clone_size: -

cdr3_aa: CASSPRTGTYEQYF
cdr3_nt: TGCGCCAGCAGCCCCCGGACGGGAACCTACGAGCAGTACTTC
j_call: TRBJ2-7
v_call: TRBV5-1
d_call: -
clone_size: -

cdr3_aa: CATSRGEGGVNIQYF
cdr3_nt: TGTGCCACCAGCAGAGGGGAGGGGGGGGTCAACATTCAGTACTTC
j_call: TRBJ2-4
v_call: TRBV15
d_call: -
clone_size: medium-sized

cdr3_aa: CASSGERGGRNEQFF
cdr3_nt: TGTGCCAGCAGCGGCGAGCGGGGGGGCCGTAATGAGCAGTTCTTC
j_call: TRBJ2-1
v_call: TRBV9
d_call: TRBD2
clone_size: -

cdr3_aa: CASSLPSGGGGEQFF
cdr3_nt: TGTGCCAGCAGCCTTCCTAGCGGGGGAGGAGGTGAGCAGTTCTTC
j_call: TRBJ2-1
v_call: TRBV7-2
d_call: TRBD2
clone_size: -

cdr3_aa: CASTPDRVEQYF
cdr3_nt: TGTGCCAGCACCCCAGACAGGGTCGAGCAGTACTTC
j_call: TRBJ2-7
v_call: TRBV21-1
d_call: -
clone_size: -

cdr3_aa: CASSAGQGNTEAFF
cdr3_nt: TGTGCCAGTAGTGCTGGACAGGGGAACACTGAAGCTTTCTTT
j_call: TRBJ1-1
v_call: TRBV19
d_call: TRBD1
clone_size: -

cdr3_aa: CASTREGVPYEQYF
cdr3_nt: TGTGCCAGCACCCGTGAGGGGGTCCCCTACGAGCAGTACTTC
j_call: TRBJ2-7
v_call: TRBV2
d_call: -
clone_size: -

cdr3_aa: CASSLGLRQTNEKLFF
cdr3_nt: TGTGCCAGCAGCTTGGGGTTGCGACAGACTAATGAAAAACTGTTTTTT
j_call: TRBJ1-4
v_call: TRBV5-6
d_call: -
clone_size: -

cdr3_aa: CASSQAARASNTGELFF
cdr3_nt: TGCGCCAGCAGCCAAGCGGCCAGGGCCTCGAACACCGGGGAGCTGTTTTTT
j_call: TRBJ2-2
v_call: TRBV4-1
d_call: -
clone_size: few

cdr3_aa: CASSFGAPSNEKLFF
cdr3_nt: TGTGCCAGCAGCTTCGGGGCGCCTTCTAATGAAAAACTGTTTTTT
j_call: TRBJ1-4
v_call: TRBV5-4
d_call: -
clone_size: once

cdr3_aa: CASKGDATNEKLFF
cdr3_nt: TGTGCCAGCAAGGGGGACGCAACTAATGAAAAACTGTTTTTT
j_call: TRBJ1-4
v_call: TRBV9
d_call: -
clone_size: -

cdr3_aa: CASSPGTKGTDTQYF
cdr3_nt: TGTGCCAGCAGCCCCGGGACAAAAGGCACAGATACGCAGTATTTT
j_call: TRBJ2-3
v_call: TRBV9
d_call: -
clone_size: -

cdr3_aa: CASSKPGAFYEQYF
cdr3_nt: TGTGCCAGCAGCAAACCCGGGGCGTTCTACGAGCAGTACTTC
j_call: TRBJ2-7
v_call: TRBV21-1
d_call: -
clone_size: -

cdr3_aa: CASSFPKSAQHF
cdr3_nt: TGTGCCAGCAGTTTTCCCAAATCAGCCCAGCATTTT
j_call: TRBJ1-5
v_call: TRBV28
d_call: -
clone_size: -

cdr3_aa: CASSPRLAGAVETQYF
cdr3_nt: TGTGCTAGCAGCCCCAGACTAGCGGGGGCCGTGGAGACCCAGTACTTC
j_call: TRBJ2-5
v_call: TRBV7-7
d_call: TRBD2
clone_size: -

cdr3_aa: CASSLQGLFLNEQFF
cdr3_nt: TGTGCCAGCAGCCTTCAGGGGCTTTTCCTGAATGAGCAGTTCTTC
j_call: TRBJ2-1
v_call: TRBV14
d_call: -
clone_size: once

cdr3_aa: CASSVGGMDIQYF
cdr3_nt: TGTGCCAGCAGTGTGGGGGGCATGGACATTCAGTACTTC
j_call: TRBJ2-4
v_call: TRBV25-1
d_call: -
clone_size: -

cdr3_aa: CASSVEEDRPQHF
cdr3_nt: TGTGCCAGCAGCGTAGAAGAGGACCGGCCCCAGCATTTT
j_call: TRBJ1-5
v_call: TRBV9
d_call: -
clone_size: -

cdr3_aa: CASSIPGGSYEQYF
cdr3_nt: TGTGCCAGTAGCATCCCTGGTGGCTCCTACGAGCAGTACTTC
j_call: TRBJ2-7
v_call: TRBV19
d_call: -
clone_size: -

cdr3_aa: CASSAQGSPYNEQFF
cdr3_nt: TGTGCCAGTAGCGCCCAGGGGAGCCCCTACAATGAGCAGTTCTTC
j_call: TRBJ2-1
v_call: TRBV19
d_call: -
clone_size: few

cdr3_aa: CASSGDRGFTNTGELFF
cdr3_nt: TGTGCCAGCAGTGGGGACAGGGGGTTTACGAACACCGGGGAGCTGTTTTTT
j_call: TRBJ2-2
v_call: TRBV2
d_call: TRBD1
clone_size: -

cdr3_aa: CASSLNLGQGEHEQYF
cdr3_nt: TGTGCCAGCAGCTTAAACTTGGGACAGGGGGAACACGAGCAGTACTTC
j_call: TRBJ2-7
v_call: TRBV7-2
d_call: TRBD1
clone_size: -

cdr3_aa: CASSQGKNTEAFF
cdr3_nt: TGCGCCAGCAGCCAGGGAAAGAACACTGAAGCTTTCTTT
j_call: TRBJ1-1
v_call: TRBV5-1
d_call: -
clone_size: -

cdr3_aa: CASRLGMNTEAFF
cdr3_nt: TGTGCCAGTAGGTTGGGGATGAACACTGAAGCTTTCTTT
j_call: TRBJ1-1
v_call: TRBV19
d_call: -
clone_size: -

cdr3_aa: CAISGRLAGGSDTQYF
cdr3_nt: TGTGCCATCAGTGGGAGACTAGCGGGGGGTTCAGATACGCAGTATTTT
j_call: TRBJ2-3
v_call: TRBV10-3
d_call: TRBD2
clone_size: -

cdr3_aa: CASSMGPSTDTQYF
cdr3_nt: TGTGCCAGTAGTATGGGGCCTAGCACAGATACGCAGTATTTT
j_call: TRBJ2-3
v_call: TRBV19
d_call: -
clone_size: -

cdr3_aa: CASSQTSGGFTDTQYF
cdr3_nt: TGCGCCAGCAGCCAGACTAGCGGGGGGTTCACAGATACGCAGTATTTT
j_call: TRBJ2-3
v_call: TRBV4-1
d_call: TRBD2
clone_size: -

cdr3_aa: CASSKSTGGGETQYF
cdr3_nt: TGTGCCAGCAGCAAATCGACAGGGGGCGGGGAGACCCAGTACTTC
j_call: TRBJ2-5
v_call: TRBV5-4
d_call: TRBD1
clone_size: -

cdr3_aa: CASSWGTTGGGRNEQFF
cdr3_nt: TGTGCCAGCAGCTGGGGGACCACAGGGGGCGGACGCAATGAGCAGTTCTTC
j_call: TRBJ2-1
v_call: TRBV5-6
d_call: TRBD1
clone_size: -